The clone carrying this TCR beta chain has a single count. This record belongs to a study of blood T cell repertoires in COVID-19. Study-level background: There were acute and convalescent COVID-19 samples, and they came from the United States, Italy and Spain. Sources were T cells, B-cell-depleted T cells, or PBMCs; the material itself was cDNA or gDNA.

CDR3 length equals 14 residues. Germline values: CDR1 KGHSH, CDR2 LQKENI. The V gene lost 6 bases and the J gene lost 1 base, with 10 bases spanning the gap. In the original processing: The authors estimated nucleated cell counts from reference gene primer amplification. TCRdb's table, derived via immunoSEQ multiplex PCR, lists solely in-frame clones and lacks some. V and J calls and clone size come straight from that table; D and trimming were deduced from the DNA. Of some 140,000 clones in the sample, around 85% were seen once. This receptor was taken from a woman aged 55-70 years with acute or convalescent COVID-19. Specimen: peripheral blood. V and J are TRBV18 and TRBJ1-5; no reliable D call. The DNA for the CDR3 is TGTGCCAGCTCCGGTGGGGAGAGCAATCAGCCCCAGCATTTT. It is translated as CASSGGESNQPQHF.